Listed below are T cell receptor beta chains from one sample, sequenced in a study of CD8+ T cells in alopecia areata. The assay was immunoSEQ multiplex PCR, and TCRdb's table has in-frame clones only and misses some. The sample contains about 150,000 clones, more than 40% of which appear only once. Sequencing was carried out using CD4+ T cells sorted from blood. These receptors originate from a human donor with alopecia areata. Each CDR3 is given with its conserved first and last residue.

v_call,j_call,cdr3_aa
TRBV10-3,TRBJ2-1,CAMSGSSYNEQFF
TRBV25-1,TRBJ2-4,CASSALDSKNIQYF
TRBV5-1,TRBJ2-5,CASSPGRGSRQETQYF
TRBV29-1,TRBJ2-1,CSVGSSSYNEQFF
TRBV5-1,TRBJ2-5,CASSLATIEETQYF
TRBV5-1,TRBJ2-1,CASTPSPQGSYNEQFF
TRBV29-1,TRBJ2-6,CSVFIRYRGANVLTF
TRBV6-5,TRBJ2-5,CASSFLGETQYF
TRBV14,TRBJ2-1,CASSQITSVAQFF
TRBV28,TRBJ2-5,CASSFGETQYF
TRBV28,TRBJ2-1,CASSLEVSYNEQFF
TRBV25-1,TRBJ2-6,CASSEAGRHYGANVLTF
TRBV29-1,TRBJ2-3,CSATGGGDTQYF
TRBV7-2,TRBJ2-5,CASSLGLAGVRSRETQYF
TRBV29-1,TRBJ1-1,CSVEDPAGTEAFF
TRBV2,TRBJ2-4,CASGFDIQYF
TRBV14,TRBJ2-5,CASSRDLKETQYF
TRBV29-1,TRBJ2-4,CSVNPGQGGDIQYF
TRBV29-1,TRBJ1-5,CSVGGVSQPQHF
TRBV7-2,TRBJ1-5,CASSLRWGVLDQPQHF
TRBV6-5,TRBJ1-1,CASSLNQGAQAFF
TRBV28,TRBJ2-7,CATFRPGARSYEQYF
TRBV29-1,TRBJ1-2,CSVERLNYGYTF